This entry describes one TCR beta chain. This entry is derived from a study of blood T cell repertoires in COVID-19. The CDR3 runs 14 residues. Germline CDR1 reads MNHEY; CDR2 reads SVGEGT. The V and J ends lost 6 bases and 1 base respectively, with 12 bases between them. Clones were read by immunoSEQ multiplex PCR, and TCRdb kept only the in-frame ones, dropping some. The sample shows 120,000 to 150,000 clones, approximately 80% of them seen only once. The sequence was obtained from a woman in her fifties or sixties with acute or convalescent COVID-19. The material sequenced was peripheral blood. The rearrangement joins TRBV6-2 or TRBV6-3 to TRBJ1-1; TRBD1 is a possible D gene (5 bases). This CDR3 reads CASSQLGGNTEAFF. The CDR3 DNA reads TGTGCCAGCAGCCAACTCGGGGGGAACACTGAAGCTTTCTTT.